The entry below gives a single T cell receptor beta chain sequence along with its context. TCRdb keeps only in-frame clones here, not all; method: immunoSEQ multiplex PCR. The sample has a few hundred thousand clones, approximately 85% seen once. The data belong to a study of blood T cell repertoires in COVID-19. Study in general: The United States, Italy and Spain were the sources of the acute and convalescent COVID-19 samples.

CDR1 and CDR2 from the germline V gene are SGHNT and YYREEE (reference sequence). The CDR3 has 16 amino acids. V shed 3 bases and J 4 bases; nucleotides not matched to a gene: 7. The V and J genes are TRBV5-4 and TRBJ1-2, with 12 bases matching TRBD1. The TCR originated in a woman aged 45-60 years with acute or convalescent COVID-19. The source material was peripheral blood. The CDR3 is CASSSGQGAYRYGYTF. As DNA, the CDR3 is TGTGCCAGCAGCTCGGGACAGGGGGCATACCGCTATGGCTACACCTTC.